These 10 T cell receptor beta chains share one sample of origin, sequenced in a study of blood T cell repertoires in COVID-19 (dated by TCRdb to 2020 to 2021). Preparation of the library involved the immunoSEQ multiplex PCR assay. TCRdb provides this immuneACCESS table in a form limited to in-frame rearrangements. Some clones are lacking; in checked studies, under half of them reflect an unresolved V gene, and why the rest are absent is not known. The sample data list about 280,000 clones, and about 85% of these were observed just once. The biggest ten clones account for 2% to 3% of the sample. What was sequenced was PBMCs or T cells enriched from blood (not recorded which). These receptors were taken from a woman in her forties or fifties who had recovered from COVID-19.

The chain carries TRBV7-9 and TRBJ1-6, with D uncertain. The CDR3 consists of 12 residues. The germline CDR1 and CDR2 sequences are SEHNR and FQNEAQ (reference sequence). V was cut by 5 bases and J by 5 bases, with 4 bases left in between. The CDR3 loop reads CASSPDNSPLHF. The CDR3 DNA is TGTGCCAGCAGCCCTGATAATTCACCCCTCCACTTT.

This sequence joins TRBV7-8 and TRBJ2-5; 9 nucleotides align to TRBD2. The CDR3 sequence is 16 residues long. J lost 5 bases, V lost 3 bases, and 10 bases had no gene match. Germline CDR1 is SGHVS and CDR2 is FQNEAQ. CDR3 DNA sequence: TGTGCCAGCAGCTTGGTCGGGACTAGCACTCGGGAGACCCAGTACTTC. Translation: CASSLVGTSTRETQYF.

The chain joins TRBV30 to TRBJ1-2; D unresolved. The CDR3 is 13 amino acids. Looked up from germline, CDR1 is GTSNPN and CDR2 is SVGIG (reference sequence). Trimming pared 0 bases from V and 4 bases from J, leaving 9 bases between. The chain's CDR3 is CAWSVGEGYGYTF. The CDR3 DNA reads TGTGCCTGGAGTGTTGGGGAGGGCTATGGCTACACCTTC.

Concerning this clone itself: Other DNA sequences in this specimen translate into the identical CDR3. This chain connects TRBV5-8 to TRBJ2-7, with D unclear. The CDR3 is 11 amino acids. Per the germline V gene, CDR1 is SGHTS and CDR2 is YDEGEE. Deletions cut 5 bases from V and 2 bases from J, with 5 bases between. The CDR3 loop reads CASSSAYEQYF. As DNA, the CDR3 is TGTGCCAGCAGTTCGGCCTACGAGCAGTACTTC.

DNA for the CDR3: TGTGCCAGCAGCTCATCAGGCCTCGGGGAGCTGTTTTTT. Its protein product is CASSSSGLGELFF. J is TRBJ2-2 and V is TRBV11-3, with no clear D. The ends were cut back, 4 bases at V and 7 bases at J, with 10 bases in the middle. Germline assignment: CDR1 SGHNT and CDR2 YENEEA. The CDR3 covers 13 residues.

CDR3 region: CASSTAGPYGYTF. Written as DNA, the CDR3 is TGTGCCAGTAGTACTGCAGGGCCCTATGGCTACACCTTC. This rearrangement joins TRBV19 to TRBJ1-2; D is possibly TRBD1 (5 bases). The germline V and J ends were trimmed by 4 bases and 4 bases, with 10 bases remaining between them. CDR3 length: 13 residues. Germline CDR1 is LNHDA and CDR2 is SQIVND (reference sequence).

The rearrangement uses TRBV27 and TRBJ2-5; D may be TRBD1 (6 bases). Trimming shortened V by 2 bases and J by 4 bases, and 11 bases separated the two germline ends. Germline V lookup: CDR1 MNHEY, CDR2 SMNVEV (reference sequence). This CDR3 is built from 14 residues. CDR3 amino acids: CASSLRQGRETQYF. CDR3 nucleotides: TGTGCCAGCAGTTTACGCCAGGGGCGAGAGACCCAGTACTTC.

The chain combines TRBV5-1 with TRBJ2-7, with a weak D call TRBD1 (6 bases). Germline assignment: CDR1 SGHRS and CDR2 YFSETQ. With 5 bases removed from V and 6 bases from J, the gap between germline ends came to 9 bases. CDR3 size: 11 residues. CDR3 DNA: TGCGCCAGCAGGGGGGCCAGCGAGCAGTACTTC. This encodes CASRGASEQYF.

The chain recombines TRBV5-1 with TRBJ1-3; 7 nucleotides match TRBD1. Trimming at V came to 1 base and at J to 7 bases, leaving 5 bases not matched to a gene. The CDR3 spans 14 residues. CDR1 and CDR2 (germline): SGHRS, YFSETQ. The CDR3 loop reads CASSLLEGANTIYF. The CDR3 DNA is TGCGCCAGCAGCTTGTTGGAGGGGGCGAACACCATATATTTT. The whole variable domain, filled in from reference TRBV5-1 and TRBJ1-3, reads KAGVTQTPRYLIKTRGQQVTLSCSPISGHRSVSWYQQTPGQGLQFLFEYFSETQRNKGNFPGRFSGRQFSNSRSEMNVSTLELGDSALYLCASSLLEGANTIYFGEGSWLTVV.

The rearrangement uses TRBV19 and TRBJ1-5, with 7 bases fitting TRBD1. V was pared by 5 bases and J by 4 bases, with 8 bases of the junction left unmatched. The germline CDR1 and CDR2 sequences are LNHDA and SQIVND (reference sequence). There are 15 residues in the CDR3. The chain's CDR3 is CASSFQTGTNQPQHF. CDR3 DNA sequence: TGTGCCAGTAGTTTTCAGACAGGGACGAATCAGCCCCAGCATTTT.